A single sample is the source of the 2 T cell receptor beta chains below, sequenced in a study of T cells in narcolepsy (dated 2018 in TCRdb). The library was generated by the immunoSEQ multiplex PCR assay. Sourced from immuneACCESS, this table was stored by TCRdb with only in-frame sequences that have V and J called. A share of the clones is absent; for the studies checked, an unresolved V gene accounts for under half, and the remainder has no known explanation. Counted in this sample were some 30,000 clones; roughly 86% of them appeared once. The top ten clonotypes cover 0.95% to 1.3% of the sample. Sequencing used CD45RA- memory CD4+ T cells from PBMCs. Per the publication, the cell subset or site label means: memory T cells sorted ex vivo from peripheral blood. These receptors came from a human donor with narcolepsy.

The V call is TRBV6-5, the J call TRBJ1-1; the D gene is possibly TRBD1 (5 bases). Trimming removed 8 bases from V and 1 base from J, with 11 bases in between. The CDR3 spans 13 residues. Germline CDR1 and CDR2: MNHEY and SVGAGI. The CDR3 loop is CASFGGRNTEAFF. CDR3 nucleotide sequence: TGTGCCAGCTTCGGGGGAAGGAACACTGAAGCTTTCTTT.

This chain links TRBV14 with TRBJ1-3, with D possibly being TRBD1 (5 bases). Germline CDR1 and CDR2: SGHDN and FVKESK. V was shortened by 4 bases and J by 7 bases, with 8 bases between the two germline ends. The CDR3 is 12 residues long. In DNA form, the CDR3 reads TGTGCCAGCAGCCTTAACAGGAACACCATATATTTT. This codes for CASSLNRNTIYF.